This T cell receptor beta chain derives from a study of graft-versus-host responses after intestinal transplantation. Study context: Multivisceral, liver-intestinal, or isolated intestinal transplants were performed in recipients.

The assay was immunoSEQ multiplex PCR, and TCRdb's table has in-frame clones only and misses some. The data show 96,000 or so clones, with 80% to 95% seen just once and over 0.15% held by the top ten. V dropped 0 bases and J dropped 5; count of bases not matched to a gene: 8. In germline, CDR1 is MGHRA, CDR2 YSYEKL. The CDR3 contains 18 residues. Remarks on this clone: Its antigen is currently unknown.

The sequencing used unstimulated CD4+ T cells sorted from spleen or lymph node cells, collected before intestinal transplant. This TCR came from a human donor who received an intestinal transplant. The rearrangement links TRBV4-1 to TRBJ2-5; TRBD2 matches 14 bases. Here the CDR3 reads CASSQDPTSGRARETQYF. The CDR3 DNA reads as TGCGCCAGCAGCCAAGATCCGACTAGCGGGAGGGCCCGGGAGACCCAGTACTTC.